Included here is one T cell receptor (beta chain) sequence, with context. This sample stems from a study of blood T cell repertoires in COVID-19. Clones were read by immunoSEQ multiplex PCR, and TCRdb kept only the in-frame ones, dropping some. Here the sample spans 110,000 to 150,000 clones, 65% to 90% being singletons. J was trimmed by 0 bases and V by 0 bases; bases with no gene match: 7. The CDR3 is 18 amino acids. The germline V gene encodes CDR1 SGHNT and CDR2 YENEEA. This TCR was sampled from a man aged 45 to 65 with acute or convalescent COVID-19. Sequencing was carried out using peripheral blood. The chain combines TRBV11-3 with TRBJ2-3; TRBD1 matches 9 bases. CDR3 coding DNA: TGTGCCAGCAGCTTAGATCCACCCGGGACAGGGAGCACAGATACGCAGTATTTT. It codes for CASSLDPPGTGSTDTQYF.